The TCR beta chain described here comes from a study of T cell repertoires in ileal Crohn's disease. The wider study: Thiopurines (under 12) or anti-TNF agents (about 19) were given postoperatively to about half. Study observations and caveats: Mucosal expansions were suggested to be mainly CD8 T cells.

Assay used: immunoSEQ multiplex PCR; TCRdb lists only in-frame clones, some missing. This sample carries about 9,600 clones, around 80% of them seen once, and the ten largest clones take roughly 23%. Of note for this clone: Its antigen remains unknown.

CDR1 is SGHAT, CDR2 FQNNGV, per germline. V gave up 5 bases and J gave up 3 bases, with 21 bases separating them. The CDR3 totals 17 residues. This TCR was recovered from an adult with Crohn's disease. The sequenced sample consisted of ileal tissue. The rearrangement links TRBV11-2 to TRBJ2-3, with D perhaps matching TRBD2 (7 bases). In DNA, the CDR3 is TGTGCCAGCAGCCAGACCGGGAGGCCGAGGGGGACAGATACGCAGTATTTT. The encoded protein is CASSQTGRPRGTDTQYF.